The rows below give T cell receptor beta chains drawn from one sample of a study of blood T cell repertoires in COVID-19. The assay was immunoSEQ multiplex PCR, and TCRdb's table has in-frame clones only and misses some. The sample comprises a few hundred thousand clones, 75% to 85% of which are singletons, and approximately 7% rests with the top ten. The sequencing sample was made of peripheral blood. The receptors were sampled from a woman aged 50 to 60 with acute or convalescent COVID-19. Each CDR3 is given with its conserved first and last residue.

v_call: TRBV29-1; j_call: TRBJ2-1; cdr3_aa: CSVGQGLVNEQFF
v_call: TRBV7-2; j_call: TRBJ2-5; cdr3_aa: CASSLDRQIQETQYF
v_call: TRBV2; j_call: TRBJ1-3; cdr3_aa: CASKQVGNTIYF
v_call: TRBV20-1; j_call: TRBJ1-2; cdr3_aa: CSAVGGYGYTF
v_call: TRBV4-2; j_call: TRBJ2-2; cdr3_aa: CASSQVWRLAGGTGELFF
v_call: TRBV28; j_call: TRBJ2-5; cdr3_aa: CASSRLAGDRETQYF
v_call: TRBV19; j_call: TRBJ2-1; cdr3_aa: CASSIKRDRVGGEQFF
v_call: TRBV6-1; j_call: TRBJ2-2; cdr3_aa: CASSEFSQVTGELFF
v_call: TRBV5-4; j_call: TRBJ1-3; cdr3_aa: CASSAGMGGLSGNTIYF
v_call: TRBV3-1/TRBV3-2; j_call: TRBJ1-1; cdr3_aa: CASSQSGPVTEAFF
v_call: TRBV19; j_call: TRBJ2-6; cdr3_aa: CASRDSSGANVLTF